This T cell receptor (beta chain) was recorded in a study of chemoradiotherapy in HPV16-positive cancers. Study overall: A couple of HPV16-positive patients' cells yielded candidate HPV-specific clones and common motifs.

Regarding this clone: The antigen remains unidentified.

CDR1 and CDR2 (germline): MDHEN, SYDVKM. There are 17 residues in the CDR3. J was trimmed by 1 base and V by 3 bases; bases with no gene match: 11. TCRdb keeps only in-frame clones here, not all; method: immunoSEQ multiplex PCR. The sample carries about 6,400 clones, under 80% recorded once. Study-wide results and caveats: The functional HPV-specific definition rests on just a couple of HPV16-positive patients. Non-HPV-specific T cells did not expand in tumors during treatment, whereas candidate HPV-specific clones and E7-related motifs did.

The sequence derives from a human donor with HPV-associated anogenital cancer. The chain joins TRBV28 to TRBJ1-1, with 7 bases fitting TRBD1. The sequencing here drew on tumor tissue, taken from a patient who underwent chemoradiotherapy. This chain's CDR3 is CASSFLPTGEGNTEAFF. CDR3 in DNA: TGTGCCAGCAGTTTTTTACCCACAGGGGAGGGGAACACTGAAGCTTTCTTT.